This T cell receptor (beta chain) was documented in a study of OX40 agonist ivuxolimab in advanced cancers. Study-level information: Patients undergoing dose escalation presented with hepatocellular carcinoma, melanoma, renal cell or head and neck cancer.

For this clone: Its antigen remains unknown.

No patient had autoimmune disease or received systemic immunosuppression. CDR3 size: 15 residues. Trimming stripped 1 base from V and 1 base from J, with 10 bases between. Germline values: CDR1 SGHAT, CDR2 FQNNGV. General study points: Low levels of normalized T-cell clonal expansion also appeared in some nonresponders.

The repertoire was sequenced with immunoSEQ multiplex PCR; TCRdb's copy has only in-frame clones and lacks some. The sample includes about 26,000 clones, 70% to 80% seen only once; the top ten take 33%. The starting material was CD4+ or CD8+ T cells sorted from blood, obtained in a trial of the OX40 agonist ivuxolimab. This TCR was recovered from an adult with an advanced solid tumor such as melanoma, head and neck, liver or kidney cancer. The chain uses TRBV11-2 and TRBJ2-5; D gene ambiguous. CDR3 sequence reads: CASSLALRTQETQYF. The DNA of the CDR3 is TGTGCCAGCAGCTTAGCCCTAAGGACCCAAGAGACCCAGTACTTC.